The rows below give T cell receptor beta chains drawn from one sample of a study of cytomegalovirus exposure and HLA in healthy donors. The repertoire was sequenced with immunoSEQ multiplex PCR; TCRdb's copy has only in-frame clones and lacks some. The table records about 120,000 clones, 77% of them present only once. The specimen was PBMCs. Receptors originate from a human donor in good health. Each CDR3 is given with its conserved first and last residue. A D gene is named only where the DNA matches it firmly.

>14|TRBD1|TRBV6-5|TRBJ2-7
CASSSGTGDHEQYF
>14|TRBD1|TRBV6-5|TRBJ1-1
CASRDGQGWTEAFF
>16|NA|TRBV6-5|TRBJ1-5
CASSYSSPLGGQPQHF
>15|NA|TRBV6-1|TRBJ1-5
CASSEGEQGRQPQHF
>11|NA|TRBV20-1|TRBJ2-3
CSASRGNTQYF
>18|TRBD2|TRBV4-2|TRBJ2-2
CASSRNPAGGPNTGELFF
>8|NA|TRBV20-1|TRBJ1-1
CSATEAFF
>11|NA|TRBV2|TRBJ1-1
CASRIGSEAFF
>15|TRBD2|TRBV11-2|TRBJ2-7
CASSLSSGSPYEQYF
>12|NA|TRBV7-3|TRBJ2-1
CASSPRGREQFF
>13|NA|TRBV6-6|TRBJ2-7
CASSYQTENEQYF
>17|TRBD2|TRBV27|TRBJ2-2
CASTGLAGRLDTGELFF
>15|NA|TRBV7-2|TRBJ1-5
CASSSRGDSNQPQHF